This TCR beta chain was recorded in a study of cytomegalovirus exposure and HLA in healthy donors. PCR involved 60 Vbeta and 13 Jbeta primers. Assay used: immunoSEQ multiplex PCR; TCRdb lists only in-frame clones, some missing. The data hold 150,000 to 200,000 clones, with 70% to 80% observed a single time. Trimming at V came to 1 base and at J to 6 bases, leaving 8 bases not matched to a gene. The CDR3 is made up of 16 amino acids. Germline V gene lookup returns CDR1 SGHTA and CDR2 FQGNSA. The sequencing input was PBMCs. The chain joins TRBV7-2 to TRBJ2-1; 8 bases agree with TRBD2. This TCR was recovered from a young woman in good health and CMV-seropositive. The CDR3 DNA follows: TGTGCCAGCAGCTTAGTATCCAGCGGGAGTACCAATGAGCAGTTCTTC. Encoded protein: CASSLVSSGSTNEQFF.